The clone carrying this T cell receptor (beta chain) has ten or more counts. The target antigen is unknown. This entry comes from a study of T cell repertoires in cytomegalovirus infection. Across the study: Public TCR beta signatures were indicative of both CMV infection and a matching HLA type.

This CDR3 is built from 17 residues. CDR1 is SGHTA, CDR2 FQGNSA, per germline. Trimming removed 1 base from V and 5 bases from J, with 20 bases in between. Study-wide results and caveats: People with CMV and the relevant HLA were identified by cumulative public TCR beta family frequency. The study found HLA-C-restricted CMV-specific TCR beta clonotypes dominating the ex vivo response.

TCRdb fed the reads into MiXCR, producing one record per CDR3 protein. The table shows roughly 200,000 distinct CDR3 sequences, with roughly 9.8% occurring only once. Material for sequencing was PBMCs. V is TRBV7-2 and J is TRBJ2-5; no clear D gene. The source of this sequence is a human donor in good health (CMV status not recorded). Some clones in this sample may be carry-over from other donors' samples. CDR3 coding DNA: TGTGCCAGCAGCTTAGTCCCTTCTTCGCACTCGGCGGAGACCCAGTACTTC. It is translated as CASSLVPSSHSAETQYF.